Listed below are T cell receptor beta chains from one sample, sequenced in a study of shared clonotypes between healthy human individuals. Clones were read by immunoSEQ multiplex PCR, and TCRdb kept only the in-frame ones, dropping some. The table lists about 2.5 million clones, less than 95% of them singletons. Sequencing input: naive CD4+ T cells from PBMCs. Receptors originate from a man aged 18 to 29 in good health. Some clones in this sample may be carry-over from other donors' samples. Each CDR3 is given with its conserved first and last residue. Each record gives: clone size, V gene, D gene, J gene, CDR3 DNA, CDR3 protein. A D gene is named only where the DNA matches it firmly. The size field is filled for only some rows; it gives once, few, many or a size class.

clone size: -; V gene: TRBV7-3; D gene: TRBD2; J gene: TRBJ2-1; CDR3 DNA: TGTGCCAGCAGCTTAACATCCTTCGGCGGGAGGGCCGGAGGGGAGCAGTTCTTC; CDR3 protein: CASSLTSFGGRAGGEQFF
clone size: -; V gene: TRBV11-3; D gene: -; J gene: TRBJ2-7; CDR3 DNA: TGTGCCAGCAGCTTAACCTACAGGGCCTCCTCCTACGAGCAGTACTTC; CDR3 protein: CASSLTYRASSYEQYF
clone size: -; V gene: TRBV6-6; D gene: TRBD1; J gene: TRBJ1-2; CDR3 DNA: TGTGCCAGCAGTTACCACTCTGGGGACAGGGCCTATGGCTACACCTTC; CDR3 protein: CASSYHSGDRAYGYTF
clone size: -; V gene: TRBV29-1; D gene: -; J gene: TRBJ2-1; CDR3 DNA: TGCAGCGGTTACGGAGGATACGATGAGCAGTTCTTC; CDR3 protein: CSGYGGYDEQFF
clone size: -; V gene: TRBV2; D gene: TRBD1; J gene: TRBJ2-5; CDR3 DNA: TGTGCCAGCGAGGACAGGGGGGTAGAGACCCAGTACTTC; CDR3 protein: CASEDRGVETQYF
clone size: -; V gene: TRBV28; D gene: -; J gene: TRBJ1-1; CDR3 DNA: TGTGCCAGCAGCGAAGCGATGAACACTGAAGCTTTCTTT; CDR3 protein: CASSEAMNTEAFF
clone size: -; V gene: TRBV27; D gene: TRBD2; J gene: TRBJ2-7; CDR3 DNA: TGTGCCAGCAGCCTTCTTACACTTAGCGGGACGCCCTACGAGCAGTACTTC; CDR3 protein: CASSLLTLSGTPYEQYF
clone size: -; V gene: TRBV28; D gene: TRBD2; J gene: TRBJ2-1; CDR3 DNA: TGTGCCAGCGTATGGGGGGGCAATGAGCAGTTCTTC; CDR3 protein: CASVWGGNEQFF
clone size: few; V gene: TRBV29-1; D gene: -; J gene: TRBJ2-6; CDR3 DNA: TGCAGCGTTGGAGCCTCTGGGGCCAACGTCCTGACTTTC; CDR3 protein: CSVGASGANVLTF
clone size: -; V gene: TRBV6-5; D gene: TRBD2; J gene: TRBJ2-1; CDR3 DNA: TGTGCCAGCAGCCCGACTAGCGGGCACTACAATGAGCAGTTCTTC; CDR3 protein: CASSPTSGHYNEQFF
clone size: -; V gene: TRBV6-6; D gene: TRBD1; J gene: TRBJ1-5; CDR3 DNA: TGTGCCAGCAGTTGGGACAGGGTCAATCAGCCCCAGCATTTT; CDR3 protein: CASSWDRVNQPQHF
clone size: -; V gene: TRBV27; D gene: TRBD1; J gene: TRBJ1-1; CDR3 DNA: TGTGCCAGCAGCCTAAGACAGGGGATTGGGGCTTTCTTT; CDR3 protein: CASSLRQGIGAFF
clone size: -; V gene: TRBV28; D gene: TRBD1; J gene: TRBJ2-7; CDR3 DNA: TGTGCCAGCAGTACGCTGGGACAGAGCTCCTACGAGCAGTACTTC; CDR3 protein: CASSTLGQSSYEQYF
clone size: -; V gene: TRBV5-4; D gene: -; J gene: TRBJ1-3; CDR3 DNA: TGTGCCAGCAGCCCCGGGGCCTCAAACACCATATATTTT; CDR3 protein: CASSPGASNTIYF
clone size: -; V gene: TRBV18; D gene: TRBD1; J gene: TRBJ2-7; CDR3 DNA: TGTGCCAGCTCCCCTCGGTTACAGGGGGGCCTCTCCTACGAGCAGTACTTC; CDR3 protein: CASSPRLQGGLSYEQYF
clone size: -; V gene: TRBV2; D gene: -; J gene: TRBJ1-4; CDR3 DNA: TGTGCCAGCAGTGTGAAGCACACTGAAAAACTGTTTTTT; CDR3 protein: CASSVKHTEKLFF
clone size: -; V gene: TRBV19; D gene: -; J gene: TRBJ2-7; CDR3 DNA: TGTGCCAGTAGTATAAGACCGACCTACGAGCAGTACTTC; CDR3 protein: CASSIRPTYEQYF
clone size: once; V gene: TRBV7-9; D gene: -; J gene: TRBJ1-2; CDR3 DNA: TGTGCCAGCAGCTACTGGACAGCCCTCCCCTATGGCTACACCTTC; CDR3 protein: CASSYWTALPYGYTF
clone size: -; V gene: TRBV11-2; D gene: -; J gene: TRBJ2-7; CDR3 DNA: TGTGCCAGCAGCTCGTCGGGAAGCTCCTACGAGCAGTACTTC; CDR3 protein: CASSSSGSSYEQYF
clone size: -; V gene: TRBV11-3; D gene: TRBD2; J gene: TRBJ2-5; CDR3 DNA: TGTGCCAGCAGCCCCGGGACTAGCGGGAACCAAGAGACCCAGTACTTC; CDR3 protein: CASSPGTSGNQETQYF
clone size: -; V gene: TRBV9; D gene: -; J gene: TRBJ2-3; CDR3 DNA: TGTGCCAGCAGCGTAGACCGGCCCGGGGATACGCAGTATTTT; CDR3 protein: CASSVDRPGDTQYF
clone size: -; V gene: TRBV28; D gene: -; J gene: TRBJ2-7; CDR3 DNA: TGTGCCAGCAGTTCGCACGAAGGGGGGGGCACAGGGGGCTACGAGCAGTACTTC; CDR3 protein: CASSSHEGGGTGGYEQYF
clone size: -; V gene: TRBV9; D gene: -; J gene: TRBJ2-3; CDR3 DNA: TGTGCCAGCAGCGTAGAAGGGGGGACAGATACGCAGTATTTT; CDR3 protein: CASSVEGGTDTQYF
clone size: -; V gene: TRBV30; D gene: TRBD2; J gene: TRBJ2-1; CDR3 DNA: TGTGCCTGGAGTGTAGTGATAGCGGGTCAGCAGTTCTTC; CDR3 protein: CAWSVVIAGQQFF
clone size: -; V gene: TRBV9; D gene: TRBD2; J gene: TRBJ2-3; CDR3 DNA: TGTGCCAGCAGCCCGTATATGCTAGCGGGAGGTCTCACAGATACGCAGTATTTT; CDR3 protein: CASSPYMLAGGLTDTQYF
clone size: -; V gene: TRBV29-1; D gene: TRBD2; J gene: TRBJ2-7; CDR3 DNA: TGCAGCGTTGAGCGGACTAGCGGGAGTGGGGAGCAGTACTTC; CDR3 protein: CSVERTSGSGEQYF
clone size: -; V gene: TRBV5-1; D gene: -; J gene: TRBJ1-4; CDR3 DNA: TGCGCCAGCAGCGTAGAAAACCAGGGGAAACTGTTTTTT; CDR3 protein: CASSVENQGKLFF
clone size: -; V gene: TRBV28; D gene: -; J gene: TRBJ1-2; CDR3 DNA: TGTGCCAGCAGTTTATCCCCTGGGAGCTACACCTTC; CDR3 protein: CASSLSPGSYTF
clone size: -; V gene: TRBV6-1; D gene: TRBD2; J gene: TRBJ2-7; CDR3 DNA: TGTGCCAGCAGTGAAGGTCGGGGCAGGGAGGGCGAGCAGTACTTC; CDR3 protein: CASSEGRGREGEQYF
clone size: -; V gene: TRBV5-1; D gene: -; J gene: TRBJ2-5; CDR3 DNA: TGCGCCAGCAGCCTATACGTAGAGACTCCCGCCGGTACCCAGTACTTC; CDR3 protein: CASSLYVETPAGTQYF
clone size: -; V gene: TRBV18; D gene: TRBD1; J gene: TRBJ2-5; CDR3 DNA: TGTGCCAGCTCACCATGGGACAGACAAGAGACCCAGTACTTC; CDR3 protein: CASSPWDRQETQYF
clone size: -; V gene: TRBV28; D gene: TRBD2; J gene: TRBJ2-6; CDR3 DNA: TGTGCCAGCATGGGGGGGTCCGGAGGGGCCAACGTCCTGACTTTC; CDR3 protein: CASMGGSGGANVLTF
clone size: -; V gene: TRBV28; D gene: -; J gene: TRBJ1-5; CDR3 DNA: TGTGCCAGCAGTCAACCGGGGTATGGCAATCAGCCCCAGCATTTT; CDR3 protein: CASSQPGYGNQPQHF
clone size: -; V gene: TRBV11-2; D gene: TRBD1; J gene: TRBJ2-6; CDR3 DNA: TGTGCCAGCAGCTTCGACAGGGTCCCTGGGGCCAACGTCCTGACTTTC; CDR3 protein: CASSFDRVPGANVLTF
clone size: -; V gene: TRBV11-3; D gene: TRBD1; J gene: TRBJ2-1; CDR3 DNA: TGTGCCAGCAGCTACGGACAGGGTACCTACAATGAGCAGTTCTTC; CDR3 protein: CASSYGQGTYNEQFF
clone size: -; V gene: TRBV5-8; D gene: TRBD1; J gene: TRBJ2-2; CDR3 DNA: TGTGCCAGCAGCCTGACAGGGTTGAGCACCGGGGAGCTGTTTTTT; CDR3 protein: CASSLTGLSTGELFF
clone size: -; V gene: TRBV5-1; D gene: -; J gene: TRBJ1-2; CDR3 DNA: TGCGCCAGCAGCCAGGACCATCAAGGGTCCCGGGGCTACACCTTC; CDR3 protein: CASSQDHQGSRGYTF
clone size: -; V gene: TRBV6-1; D gene: -; J gene: TRBJ2-7; CDR3 DNA: TGTGCCAGCAGTGAGTACGGCCGAGACTACGAGCAGTACTTC; CDR3 protein: CASSEYGRDYEQYF
clone size: -; V gene: TRBV6-1; D gene: -; J gene: TRBJ2-1; CDR3 DNA: TGTGCCCTCGGGACCTACAATGAGCAGTTCTTC; CDR3 protein: CALGTYNEQFF